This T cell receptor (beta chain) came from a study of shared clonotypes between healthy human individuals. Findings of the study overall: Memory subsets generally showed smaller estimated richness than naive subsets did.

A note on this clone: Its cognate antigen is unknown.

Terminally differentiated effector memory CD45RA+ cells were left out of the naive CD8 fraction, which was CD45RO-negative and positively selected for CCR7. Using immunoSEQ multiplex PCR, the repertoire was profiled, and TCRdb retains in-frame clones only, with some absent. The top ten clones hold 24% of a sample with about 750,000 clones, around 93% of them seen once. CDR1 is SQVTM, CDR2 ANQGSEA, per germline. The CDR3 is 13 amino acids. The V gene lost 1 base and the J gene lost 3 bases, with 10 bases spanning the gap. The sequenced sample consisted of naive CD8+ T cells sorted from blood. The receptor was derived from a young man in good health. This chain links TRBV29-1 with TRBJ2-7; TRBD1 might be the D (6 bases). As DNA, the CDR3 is TGCAGCGTTGAAGCAGGGGTCCGCTACGAGCAGTACTTC. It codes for CSVEAGVRYEQYF.